This T cell receptor (beta chain) was captured by sequencing in a study of control samples from healthy donors and cancer patients. Some clones are missing from TCRdb's copy, which holds only in-frame ones; the method was immunoSEQ multiplex PCR. This table has over 100,000 clones, 90% appearing once. The CDR3 is 12 amino acids. Germline lookup yields CDR1 SGHAT and CDR2 FQNNGV. Trimming pared 5 bases from V and 9 bases from J, leaving 11 bases between. What was sequenced was blood. The V gene is TRBV11-2, the J gene TRBJ2-1, with D tentatively TRBD2 (5 bases). The receptor was derived from a middle-aged man in good health. The CDR3 loop is CASSRYGGEQFF. The DNA for the CDR3 is TGTGCCAGCAGCCGATACGGAGGTGAGCAGTTCTTC.